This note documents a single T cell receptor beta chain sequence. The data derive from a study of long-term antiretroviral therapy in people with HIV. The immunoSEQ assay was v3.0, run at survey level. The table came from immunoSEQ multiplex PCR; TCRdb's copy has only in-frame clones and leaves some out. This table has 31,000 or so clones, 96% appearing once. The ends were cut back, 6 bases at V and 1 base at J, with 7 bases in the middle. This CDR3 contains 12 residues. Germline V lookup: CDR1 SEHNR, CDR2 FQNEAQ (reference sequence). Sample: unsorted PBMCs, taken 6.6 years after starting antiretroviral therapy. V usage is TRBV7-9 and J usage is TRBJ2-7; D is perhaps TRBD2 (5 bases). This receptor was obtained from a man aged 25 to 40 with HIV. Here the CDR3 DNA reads TGTGCCAGCAGAAGGGAGTCCTACGAGCAGTACTTC. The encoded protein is CASRRESYEQYF.